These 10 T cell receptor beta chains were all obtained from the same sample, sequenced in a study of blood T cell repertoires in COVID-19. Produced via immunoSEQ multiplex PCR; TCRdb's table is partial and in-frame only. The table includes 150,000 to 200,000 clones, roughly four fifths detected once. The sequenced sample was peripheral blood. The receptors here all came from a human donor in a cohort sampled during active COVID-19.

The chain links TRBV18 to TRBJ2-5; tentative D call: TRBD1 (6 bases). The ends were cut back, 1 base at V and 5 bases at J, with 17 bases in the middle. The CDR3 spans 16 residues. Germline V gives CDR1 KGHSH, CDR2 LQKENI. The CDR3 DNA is TGTGCCAGCTCACCACGACAGTCGGACAGTGGGGAGACCCAGTACTTC. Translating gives CASSPRQSDSGETQYF.

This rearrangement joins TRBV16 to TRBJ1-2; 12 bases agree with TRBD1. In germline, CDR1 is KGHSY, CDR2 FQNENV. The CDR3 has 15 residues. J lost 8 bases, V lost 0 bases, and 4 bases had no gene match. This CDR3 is CASSQSGQGAEGYTF. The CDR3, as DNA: TGTGCCAGCAGCCAATCGGGACAGGGGGCAGAAGGCTACACCTTC.

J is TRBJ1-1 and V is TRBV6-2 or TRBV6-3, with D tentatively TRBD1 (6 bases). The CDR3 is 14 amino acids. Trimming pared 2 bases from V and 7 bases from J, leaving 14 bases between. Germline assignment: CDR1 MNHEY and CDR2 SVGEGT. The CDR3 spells CASSYQGGRIEAFF. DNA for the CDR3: TGTGCCAGCAGTTACCAAGGGGGACGCATTGAAGCTTTCTTT.

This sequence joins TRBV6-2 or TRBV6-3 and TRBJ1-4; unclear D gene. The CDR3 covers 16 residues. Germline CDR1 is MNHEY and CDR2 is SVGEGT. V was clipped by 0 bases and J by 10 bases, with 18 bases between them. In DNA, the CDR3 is TGTGCCAGCAGTTACTCGAGAGTCAATGATATTCGAAAACTGTTTTTT. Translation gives CASSYSRVNDIRKLFF.

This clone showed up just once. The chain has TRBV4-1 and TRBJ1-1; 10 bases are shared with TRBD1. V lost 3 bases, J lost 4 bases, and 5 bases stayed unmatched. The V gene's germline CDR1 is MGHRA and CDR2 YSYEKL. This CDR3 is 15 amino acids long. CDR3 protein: CASSHPGQGLTEAFF. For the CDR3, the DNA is TGCGCCAGCAGCCATCCGGGACAGGGGCTCACTGAAGCTTTCTTT.

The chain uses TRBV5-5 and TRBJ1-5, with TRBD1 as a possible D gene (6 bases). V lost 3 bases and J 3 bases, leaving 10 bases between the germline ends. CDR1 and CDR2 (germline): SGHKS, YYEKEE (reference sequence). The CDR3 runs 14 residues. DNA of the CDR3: TGTGCCAGCAGCTGGACAGAACCCAATCAGCCCCAGCATTTT. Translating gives CASSWTEPNQPQHF.

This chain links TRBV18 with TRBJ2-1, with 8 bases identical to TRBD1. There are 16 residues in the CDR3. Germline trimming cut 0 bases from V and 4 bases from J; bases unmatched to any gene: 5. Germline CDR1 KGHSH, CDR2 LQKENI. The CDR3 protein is CASSPPDRVGYNEQFF. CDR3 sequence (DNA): TGTGCCAGCTCACCACCGGACAGGGTTGGGTACAATGAGCAGTTCTTC.

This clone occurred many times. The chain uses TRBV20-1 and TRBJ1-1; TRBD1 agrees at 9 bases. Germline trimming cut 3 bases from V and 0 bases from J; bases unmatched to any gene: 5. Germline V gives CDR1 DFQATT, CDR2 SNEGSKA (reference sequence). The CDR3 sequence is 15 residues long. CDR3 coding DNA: TGCAGTGCTAGTGAGGGGACAGGGCTGAACACTGAAGCTTTCTTT. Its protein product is CSASEGTGLNTEAFF.

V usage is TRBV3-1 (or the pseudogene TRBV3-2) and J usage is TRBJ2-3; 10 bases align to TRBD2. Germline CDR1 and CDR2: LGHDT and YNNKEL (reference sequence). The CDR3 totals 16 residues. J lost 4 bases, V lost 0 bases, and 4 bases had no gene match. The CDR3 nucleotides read TGTGCCAGCAGCCAAGATCCAGCGGGAGGGGCAGATACGCAGTATTTT. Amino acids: CASSQDPAGGADTQYF.

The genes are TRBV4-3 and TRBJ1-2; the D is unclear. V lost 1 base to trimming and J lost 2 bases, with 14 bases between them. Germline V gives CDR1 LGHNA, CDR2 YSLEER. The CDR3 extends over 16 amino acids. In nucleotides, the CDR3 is TGCGCCAGCAGCCAAGTAGTAATAACAGAAAACTATGGCTACACCTTC. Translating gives CASSQVVITENYGYTF.